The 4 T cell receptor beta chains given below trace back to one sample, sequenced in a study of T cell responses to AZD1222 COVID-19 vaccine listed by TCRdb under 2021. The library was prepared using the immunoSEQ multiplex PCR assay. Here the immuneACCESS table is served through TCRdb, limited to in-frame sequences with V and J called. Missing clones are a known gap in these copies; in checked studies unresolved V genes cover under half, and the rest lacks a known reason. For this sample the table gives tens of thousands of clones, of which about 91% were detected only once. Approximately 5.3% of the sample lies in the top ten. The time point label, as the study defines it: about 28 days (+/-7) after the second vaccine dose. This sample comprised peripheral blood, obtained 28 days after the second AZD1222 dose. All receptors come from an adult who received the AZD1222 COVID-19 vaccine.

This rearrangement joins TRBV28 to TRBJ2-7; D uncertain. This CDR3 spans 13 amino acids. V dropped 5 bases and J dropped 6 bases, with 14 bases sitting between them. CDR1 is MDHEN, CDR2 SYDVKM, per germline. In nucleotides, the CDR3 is TGTGCCAGCAGTCCCCCCACGAAGACCGAGCAGTACTTC. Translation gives CASSPPTKTEQYF.

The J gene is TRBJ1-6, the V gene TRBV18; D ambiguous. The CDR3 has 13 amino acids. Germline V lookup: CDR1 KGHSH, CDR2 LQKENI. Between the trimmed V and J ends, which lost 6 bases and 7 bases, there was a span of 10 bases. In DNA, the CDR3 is TGTGCCAGCTCCCCGACGGGGAATTCACCCCTCCACTTT. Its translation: CASSPTGNSPLHF.

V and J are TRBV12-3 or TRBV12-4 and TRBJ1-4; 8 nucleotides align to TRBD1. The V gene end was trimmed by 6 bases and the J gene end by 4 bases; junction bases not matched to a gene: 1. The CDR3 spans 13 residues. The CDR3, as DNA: TGTGCCAGCAGGGGACAGGTTAATGAAAAACTGTTTTTT. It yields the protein CASRGQVNEKLFF.

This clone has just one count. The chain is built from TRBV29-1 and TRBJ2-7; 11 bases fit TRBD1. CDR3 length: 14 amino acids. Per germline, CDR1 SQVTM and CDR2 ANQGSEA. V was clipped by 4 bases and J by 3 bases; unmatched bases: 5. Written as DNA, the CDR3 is TGCAGCGTTGTGCAGGGACAGGGGGGCTACGAGCAGTACTTC. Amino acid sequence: CSVVQGQGGYEQYF.